The entry that follows covers one T cell receptor beta chain sequence. Deletions cut 2 bases from V and 1 base from J, with 7 bases between. The CDR3 runs to 14 residues. Germline-derived CDR1 and CDR2 are SGHRS and YFSETQ. This sample is part of a study of T cells in Graves' hyperthyroidism and ophthalmopathy. The hyperthyroidism patients had all been newly diagnosed, and their disease duration was under 2 months. Their ages ranged from 18 to 65 years. Using RNA transcripts as the source, TCR beta CDR3 regions were amplified. With the HTBI primer set, the TCR CDR3 went through a first round of RT-PCR. MiXCR was run by TCRdb on the multiplex PCR reads, yielding one entry per CDR3 protein. In the table there are about 210,000 distinct CDR3 sequences, roughly 17% of which are singletons.

The receptor's source is a man aged 50-59 years with Graves' hyperthyroidism. The sequenced sample consisted of blood. V usage is TRBV5-1 and J usage is TRBJ2-4; D uncertain. In DNA form, the CDR3 reads TGCGCCAGCAGCTTAAACGGGGCCAAAAACATTCAGTACTTC. This codes for CASSLNGAKNIQYF.